These 10 T cell receptor beta chains originate from one sample sequenced in a study of T cell repertoires in cytomegalovirus infection. TCRdb re-called the reads through MiXCR, storing one row per CDR3 protein. The sample includes hundreds of thousands of distinct CDR3 sequences, 17% of them seen just once. Sequencing was performed on PBMCs. These receptors were obtained from a human donor in good health (CMV status not recorded). Some clones in this sample may be carry-over from other donors' samples.

This clonotype was seen more than once but under ten times. The genes are TRBV7-2 and TRBJ2-5, with TRBD2 matching 11 bases. The trim removed 5 bases at V and 5 bases at J, leaving 7 bases unmatched. The CDR3 extends over 15 amino acids. Germline V lookup: CDR1 SGHTA, CDR2 FQGNSA. The CDR3 region has the DNA TGTGCCAGCAGCGGCCTAGCGGGGGGCGCGGAGACCCAGTACTTC. It specifies CASSGLAGGAETQYF.

This clonotype occurred a few times. The chain uses TRBV12-3 or TRBV12-4 and TRBJ2-2; D remains unclear. V dropped 6 bases and J dropped 1 base, with 9 bases sitting between them. This CDR3 region has 14 residues. CDR3 in amino acids: CASSKRQNTGELFF. CDR3 in DNA: TGTGCCAGCAGCAAGAGACAGAACACCGGGGAGCTGTTTTTT.

This clonotype turned up a few times. This may be a read error: a much more frequent sequence differs by one nucleotide. The chain's CDR3 is CASSLRGTYNSPLHF. Here the CDR3 DNA reads TGTGCCAGCAGCTTAAGGGGCACCTATAATTCACCCCTCCACTTT. V is TRBV7-2 and J is TRBJ1-6, with D tentatively TRBD1 (5 bases). With 2 bases removed from V and 2 bases from J, the gap between germline ends came to 7 bases. This CDR3 has 15 residues. Germline V gene lookup returns CDR1 SGHTA and CDR2 FQGNSA.

In this sample, this clonotype turned up many times. This chain links TRBV7-2 with TRBJ2-5; D unresolved. V was pared by 2 bases and J by 3 bases, with 13 bases between. CDR1 and CDR2 (germline): SGHTA, FQGNSA. CDR3 length: 15 amino acids. The CDR3 DNA follows: TGTGCCAGCAGCTTAATACAGCTGCGGAAAGAGACCCAGTACTTC. This gives the protein CASSLIQLRKETQYF.

The V call is TRBV6-1, the J call TRBJ1-2; 11 bases align to TRBD1. The J segment lost 8 bases and the V segment lost 4 bases, leaving 6 bases of the junction unmatched. CDR1 and CDR2 (germline): MNHNS, SASEGT. This CDR3 comprises 14 residues. The CDR3 nucleotides read TGTGCCAGCAGTGGTTGGACAGGGGGCGAAGGCTACACCTTC. It codes for CASSGWTGGEGYTF.

This clonotype came up a few times. V is TRBV12-3 or TRBV12-4 and J is TRBJ2-7; weak D call: TRBD1 (6 bases). V lost 4 bases and J lost 5, with 12 bases in between. The CDR3 spans 13 residues. Here the CDR3 DNA reads TGTGCCAGCAGTTCGACAGGAGGCGACGAGCAGTACTTC. Protein: CASSSTGGDEQYF.

In this sample, this clonotype turned up a few times. This chain links TRBV19 with TRBJ2-5; TRBD1 might be the D (5 bases). V shed 0 bases and J shed 2 bases, with 13 bases lying between them. There are 16 residues in the CDR3. From germline, CDR1 is LNHDA and CDR2 SQIVND (reference sequence). CDR3 sequence (DNA): TGTGCCAGTAGTATAGATCTTCAGGGTTTGCAAGAGACCCAGTACTTC. Amino acids: CASSIDLQGLQETQYF.

The V call is TRBV29-1, the J call TRBJ2-7; tentative D call: TRBD1 (6 bases). The germline gives CDR1 SQVTM, CDR2 ANQGSEA. Trimming left V 3 bases short and J 0 bases short, with 9 bases between. The CDR3 totals 13 residues. The CDR3 nucleotides read TGCAGCGTTGAGCCAGGGGACTCCTACGAGCAGTACTTC. This encodes CSVEPGDSYEQYF.

This clonotype has a count of ten or more. The chain couples TRBV6-5 to TRBJ2-7; perhaps TRBD2 as D (6 bases). Germline assignment: CDR1 MNHEY and CDR2 SVGAGI. Trimming left V 6 bases short and J 1 base short, with 19 bases between. CDR3 size: 16 residues. In nucleotides, the CDR3 is TGTGCCAGCAGAAAAACGGCCTTCGGAGGGTCCTACGAGCAGTACTTC. It is translated as CASRKTAFGGSYEQYF.

This rearrangement joins TRBV7-9 to TRBJ1-4; no clear D gene. The CDR3 totals 15 residues. Trimming shortened V by 1 base and J by 7 bases, and 13 bases separated the two germline ends. Germline loops: CDR1 SEHNR, CDR2 FQNEAQ (reference sequence). This chain's CDR3 is CASSLDERYFEKLFF. The CDR3, as DNA: TGTGCCAGCAGCTTAGACGAGAGATACTTTGAAAAACTGTTTTTT.